One sample yielded the 29 T cell receptor beta chains listed below, sequenced in a study of control samples from healthy donors and cancer patients. TCRdb's table, derived via immunoSEQ multiplex PCR, lists solely in-frame clones and lacks some. The sample contains 65,000 to 95,000 clones, around 87% of which appear only once. The source material was blood. These receptors were obtained from a middle-aged man in good health.

The CDR3 is CAWWDRGGYTF. CDR3 nucleotide sequence: TGTGCCTGGTGGGACAGGGGTGGCTACACCTTC. The rearrangement uses TRBV30 and TRBJ1-2, with 10 bases matching TRBD1. V trimming: 5 bases; J trimming: 7 bases; junction bases outside the gene matches: 1. This CDR3 has 11 residues. Per the germline V gene, CDR1 is GTSNPN and CDR2 is SVGIG (reference sequence).

V usage is TRBV10-3 and J usage is TRBJ1-2; D not resolved. Trimming left V 3 bases short and J 4 bases short, with 15 bases between. Germline V lookup: CDR1 ENHRY, CDR2 SYGVKD. This CDR3 contains 15 residues. The CDR3 region is CAISDGFIPGYGYTF. The DNA for the CDR3 is TGTGCCATCAGTGACGGGTTCATTCCTGGCTATGGCTACACCTTC.

J is TRBJ1-5 and V is TRBV29-1; no clear D gene. Trimming removed 6 bases from V and 4 bases from J, with 13 bases in between. The V gene's germline CDR1 is SQVTM and CDR2 ANQGSEA. The CDR3 covers 13 residues. CDR3 sequence (DNA): TGCAGCGTCAATAACGGGATGAATCAGCCCCAGCATTTT. Its protein product is CSVNNGMNQPQHF. The full variable domain, in which reference TRBV29-1 and TRBJ1-5 provide the parts outside the CDR3, is SAVISQKPSRDICQRGTSLTIQCQVDSQVTMMFWYRQQPGQSLTLIATANQGSEATYESGFVIDKFPISRPNLTFSTLTVSNMSPEDSSIYLCSVNNGMNQPQHFGDGTRLSIL.

The chain has TRBV6-2 or TRBV6-3 and TRBJ2-7; D may match TRBD1 or TRBD2 (5 bases each). V shed 5 bases and J shed 2 bases, with 13 bases lying between them. CDR1 and CDR2 (germline): MNHEY, SVGEGT. The length of the CDR3 is 14 residues. This chain's CDR3 is CASSPGTFTYEQYV. The CDR3 bases are TGTGCCAGCAGTCCCGGGACGTTTACCTACGAGCAGTACGTC.

This chain uses TRBV5-1 with TRBJ2-2; 12 bases match TRBD1. Germline V gives CDR1 SGHRS, CDR2 YFSETQ. The CDR3 sequence is 18 residues long. The ends lost 4 bases at V and 5 bases at J; junction bases unmatched: 12. The chain's CDR3 is CASSRIRGQGAGTGELFF. The DNA for the CDR3 is TGCGCCAGCAGCAGGATACGGGGACAGGGGGCTGGGACCGGGGAGCTGTTTTTT.

This chain links TRBV28 with TRBJ2-2; possibly TRBD2 for D (6 bases). The germline V gene has CDR1 MDHEN and CDR2 SYDVKM. V lost 4 bases, J lost 4 bases, and 10 bases lay in between. The CDR3 loop spans 14 amino acids. CDR3 nucleotides: TGTGCCAGCAGTTGGGGGAGGCTCACCGGGGAGCTGTTTTTT. The encoded protein is CASSWGRLTGELFF.

V gene TRBV3-1 (or the pseudogene TRBV3-2) combines with J gene TRBJ2-3; 7 nucleotides line up with TRBD2. CDR3 size: 16 residues. Looked up from germline, CDR1 is LGHDT and CDR2 is YNNKEL (reference sequence). V lost 4 bases, J lost 4 bases, and 11 bases stayed unmatched. CDR3 amino acids: CASSLLLGGTPDTQYF. CDR3 bases: TGTGCCAGCAGCCTGCTCTTGGGGGGGACCCCAGATACGCAGTATTTT.

This rearrangement joins TRBV4-1 to TRBJ2-1; a weak D match, TRBD1 (6 bases). The germline gives CDR1 MGHRA, CDR2 YSYEKL. V gave up 3 bases and J gave up 11 bases, with 17 bases separating them. This CDR3 region has 14 residues. The CDR3 DNA sequence: TGCGCCAGCAGCCAGGCAGGGGTGACGGTTCAGCAGTTCTTC. This sequence encodes CASSQAGVTVQQFF.

The J gene is TRBJ2-7, the V gene TRBV6-5; the D gene is possibly TRBD2 (5 bases). The V and J ends lost 5 bases and 3 bases respectively, with 8 bases between them. The CDR3 is 12 amino acids. CDR1 and CDR2 from the germline V gene are MNHEY and SVGAGI. The CDR3 protein is CASSRGIYEQYV. CDR3 bases: TGTGCCAGCAGTCGAGGGATCTACGAGCAGTACGTC.

V is TRBV9 and J is TRBJ2-2; D gene ambiguous. This CDR3 spans 14 amino acids. The ends were cut back, 3 bases at V and 0 bases at J, with 6 bases in the middle. CDR1 is SGDLS and CDR2 is YYNGEE in the germline V gene. DNA of the CDR3: TGTGCCAGCAGCGCGGGCCCGAACACCGGGGAGCTGTTTTTT. Protein product: CASSAGPNTGELFF.

This chain joins TRBV7-3 and TRBJ1-2, with TRBD1 matching over 8 bases. Germline CDR1 and CDR2: SGHTA and FQGTGA. V shed 5 bases, J shed 4 bases, and the junction held 12 bases outside the gene matches. The CDR3 is 16 amino acids. CDR3 nucleotide sequence: TGTGCCAGCAGCCCAGGGGGCGGAGTTAATTCCTATGGCTACACCTTC. It codes for CASSPGGGVNSYGYTF.

The V gene is TRBV2, the J gene TRBJ2-1, with D perhaps TRBD1 (5 bases). CDR1 SNHLY and CDR2 FYNNEI come from the germline V gene. The length of the CDR3 is 14 residues. Trimming pared 2 bases from V and 4 bases from J, leaving 9 bases between. The CDR3 protein is CASSELKGYNEQFF. In nucleotides, the CDR3 is TGTGCCAGCAGTGAATTGAAGGGGTACAATGAGCAGTTCTTC.

V usage is TRBV5-1 and J usage is TRBJ1-4, with 10 bases that match TRBD1. This CDR3 contains 15 residues. J gave up 8 bases and V 3 bases, and 7 bases lay outside the gene matches. CDR1 is SGHRS and CDR2 is YFSETQ in the germline V gene. The CDR3 region has the DNA TGCGCCAGCAGCTATCGGACAGGGGGTAAAGAAAAACTGTTTTTT. Protein sequence: CASSYRTGGKEKLFF. Supplemented by reference TRBV5-1 and TRBJ1-4, the full variable domain reads KAGVTQTPRYLIKTRGQQVTLSCSPISGHRSVSWYQQTPGQGLQFLFEYFSETQRNKGNFPGRFSGRQFSNSRSEMNVSTLELGDSALYLCASSYRTGGKEKLFFGSGTQLSVL.

V is TRBV18 and J is TRBJ2-1; the D is unclear. The V gene lost 0 bases and the J gene lost 10 bases, with 19 bases spanning the gap. Germline V CDR1 and CDR2: KGHSH, LQKENI. This CDR3 is 16 amino acids long. This CDR3 is CASSPPSSRRDGEQFF. CDR3 in DNA: TGTGCCAGCTCACCACCCTCTAGTCGGAGAGACGGCGAGCAGTTCTTC.

V and J are TRBV28 and TRBJ2-7; 7 bases map to TRBD2. J gave up 6 bases and V 2 bases, and 4 bases lay outside the gene matches. The germline CDR1 and CDR2 sequences are MDHEN and SYDVKM. The CDR3 loop spans 13 amino acids. In nucleotides, the CDR3 is TGTGCCAGCAGTTTAGGCGGGAGTACCGAGCAGTACTTC. This gives the protein CASSLGGSTEQYF.

This rearrangement joins TRBV6-5 to TRBJ1-5; D gene uncertain. Germline CDR1 is MNHEY and CDR2 is SVGAGI. V dropped 2 bases and J dropped 3 bases, with 5 bases sitting between them. The CDR3 extends over 13 amino acids. The CDR3 nucleotides are TGTGCCAGCAGTTACGATCTCAATCAGCCCCAGCATTTT. This translates into CASSYDLNQPQHF.

The chain uses TRBV6-1 and TRBJ2-1; D gene uncertain. The CDR3 sequence is 13 residues long. With 3 bases removed from V and 10 bases from J, the gap between germline ends came to 13 bases. The germline CDR1 and CDR2 sequences are MNHNS and SASEGT. The CDR3 nucleotides read TGTGCCAGCAGTGAGTTGGGTAGCACCGAGCAGTTCTTC. Its protein is CASSELGSTEQFF.

Only a few counts were recorded for this clone. CDR3 sequence reads: CASSYRDFNEQFF. In nucleotides, the CDR3 is TGTGCCAGCAGTTACCGGGACTTCAATGAGCAGTTCTTC. The rearrangement uses TRBV6-2 or TRBV6-3 and TRBJ2-1; tentatively, D is TRBD2 (6 bases). Germline-derived CDR1 and CDR2 are MNHEY and SVGEGT. The V and J ends lost 2 bases and 6 bases respectively, with 8 bases between them. This CDR3 is 13 amino acids long.

The chain uses TRBV6-2 or TRBV6-3 and TRBJ2-7; TRBD1 aligns across 9 bases. The CDR3 loop spans 14 amino acids. The germline gives CDR1 MNHEY, CDR2 SVGEGT. After removal of 4 bases from V and 8 bases from J, the junction contained 9 bases not matched to a gene. The CDR3: CASSFNRGLRKQYV. CDR3 DNA sequence: TGTGCCAGCAGTTTCAACAGGGGGCTTCGGAAGCAGTACGTC.

The rearrangement links TRBV11-3 to TRBJ2-4; 11 bases agree with TRBD1. This CDR3 is 15 amino acids long. The germline V gene encodes CDR1 SGHNT and CDR2 YENEEA. J was trimmed by 14 bases and V by 4 bases; bases with no gene match: 13. CDR3 DNA: TGTGCCAGCAGCTCCCGCACCGGGACAGGGGGTGTTGAGTACTTC. Its translation is CASSSRTGTGGVEYF.

J is TRBJ2-5 and V is TRBV6-1; 10 positions agree with TRBD2. This CDR3 spans 16 amino acids. Losses at the gene ends were 2 bases for V and 1 base for J; bases not matched to a gene: 4. CDR1 MNHNS and CDR2 SASEGT come from the germline V gene. The CDR3 spells CASSETWTSGQETQYF. Written as DNA, the CDR3 is TGTGCCAGCAGTGAAACCTGGACTAGCGGCCAAGAGACCCAGTACTTC.

The chain is built from TRBV14 and TRBJ2-2; TRBD1 aligns across 8 bases. Trimming cost V 0 bases and J 2 bases; bases outside gene matches: 5. Looked up from germline, CDR1 is SGHDN and CDR2 is FVKESK. CDR3 length: 17 amino acids. In DNA, the CDR3 is TGTGCCAGCAGCCAAGATTCCCAGGGGGCTAACACCGGGGAGCTGTTTTTT. Translated: CASSQDSQGANTGELFF. Based on the CDR3 plus reference TRBV14 and TRBJ2-2, the full variable domain is EAGVTQFPSHSVIEKGQTVTLRCDPISGHDNLYWYRRVMGKEIKFLLHFVKESKQDESGMPNNRFLAERTGGTYSTLKVQPAELEDSGVYFCASSQDSQGANTGELFFGEGSRLTVL.

This clone was detected once. V and J are TRBV3-1 (or the pseudogene TRBV3-2) and TRBJ2-3; possibly TRBD1 or TRBD2 for D (5 bases each). This CDR3 region has 18 residues. The germline gives CDR1 LGHDT, CDR2 YNNKEL (reference sequence). Trimming pared 0 bases from V and 6 bases from J, leaving 22 bases between. The CDR3, as DNA: TGTGCCAGCAGCCAAGAAGACTCCCGGGACGCGCTGCAGGATACGCAGTATTTT. As protein: CASSQEDSRDALQDTQYF.

This chain joins TRBV7-9 and TRBJ2-1; D gene ambiguous. Per germline, CDR1 SEHNR and CDR2 FQNEAQ (reference sequence). Trimming took 5 bases from V and 4 from J, leaving 15 bases between them. This CDR3 spans 15 amino acids. This CDR3 reads CASSGQDGSYNEQFF. As DNA, the CDR3 is TGTGCCAGCAGCGGGCAGGACGGCTCGTACAATGAGCAGTTCTTC.

The rearrangement uses TRBV5-4 and TRBJ2-7, with TRBD1 matching over 9 bases. The CDR3 spans 15 residues. From germline, CDR1 is SGHNT and CDR2 YYREEE (reference sequence). J gave up 1 base and V 4 bases, and 6 bases lay outside the gene matches. CDR3 loop: CASSTRDRASYEQYF. In DNA, the CDR3 is TGTGCCAGCAGCACCCGGGACAGGGCTTCCTACGAGCAGTACTTC.

The chain joins TRBV7-6 to TRBJ2-7; the D is unclear. The CDR3 is 13 amino acids. Germline V gene data show CDR1 as SGHVS and CDR2 as FNYEAQ. With 5 bases removed from V and 3 bases from J, the gap between germline ends came to 11 bases. CDR3 sequence (DNA): TGTGCCAGCAGCCTAGGGCCTAACTACGAGCAGTACGTC. Translation gives CASSLGPNYEQYV.

V and J are TRBV4-2 and TRBJ1-5; D is unresolved. The CDR3 is made up of 15 amino acids. Germline V gene lookup returns CDR1 LGHNA and CDR2 YNFKEQ. Trimming stripped 1 base from V and 2 bases from J, with 9 bases between. CDR3 region: CASSQGSGGNQPQHF. CDR3 DNA sequence: TGTGCCAGCAGCCAAGGCAGTGGGGGCAATCAGCCCCAGCATTTT.

The genes are TRBV7-2 and TRBJ1-2; D remains ambiguous. The ends were cut back, 3 bases at V and 2 bases at J, with 10 bases in the middle. Looked up from germline, CDR1 is SGHTA and CDR2 is FQGNSA. This CDR3 contains 14 residues. CDR3 in DNA: TGTGCCAGCAGCTTTGAGGGAGGCAACTATGGCTACACCTTC. Amino acids: CASSFEGGNYGYTF.

V is TRBV7-4 and J is TRBJ1-4, with 11 nucleotides matching TRBD1. With 4 bases clipped from V and 5 bases from J, the junction kept 9 bases outside the gene matches. Germline CDR1 is SGHVT and CDR2 is SQSDAQ. This CDR3 has 17 amino acids. CDR3 nucleotides: TGTGCCAGCAGCTCCCGGTGGGGACAGGGGGTAAATGAAAAACTGTTTTTT. This codes for CASSSRWGQGVNEKLFF. The variable domain in full, completed from reference TRBV7-4 and TRBJ1-4, reads GAGVSQSPRYKVAKRGRDVALRCDSISGHVTLYWYRQTLGQGSEVLTYSQSDAQRDKSGRPSGRFSAERPERSVSTLKIQRTEQGDSAVYLCASSSRWGQGVNEKLFFGSGTQLSVL.